This entry lists 23 T cell receptor beta chains sequenced from one sample in a study of blood T cell repertoires in COVID-19. The assay was immunoSEQ multiplex PCR, and TCRdb's table has in-frame clones only and misses some. This sample has about 280,000 clones, with 85% to 90% found just once. The sequenced material came from PBMCs or T cells enriched from blood (not recorded which). These receptors all stem from a woman aged 18 to 35 with acute COVID-19.

V gene TRBV19 combines with J gene TRBJ2-2, with a tentative D call TRBD1 (5 bases). Trimming shortened V by 7 bases and J by 0 bases, and 12 bases separated the two germline ends. The germline V gene encodes CDR1 LNHDA and CDR2 SQIVND (reference sequence). This CDR3 has 15 residues. CDR3 region: CASMVRASNTGELFF. The CDR3 bases are TGTGCCAGTATGGTCAGGGCCTCGAACACCGGGGAGCTGTTTTTT.

The gene calls are TRBV11-3 and TRBJ2-2, with 10 bases lining up with TRBD1. The V segment lost 4 bases and the J segment 1 base; nucleotides outside the gene matches: 9. Germline assignment: CDR1 SGHNT and CDR2 YENEEA. This CDR3 region has 18 residues. The CDR3 coding sequence is TGTGCCAGCAGCTCCCCTCGGGACAGGGGAGGGAACACCGGGGAGCTGTTTTTT. This gives the protein CASSSPRDRGGNTGELFF.

This chain connects TRBV19 to TRBJ2-6; D may be TRBD1 (5 bases). The V gene lost 4 bases and the J gene lost 4 bases, with 14 bases spanning the gap. The CDR3 runs 16 residues. Per germline, CDR1 LNHDA and CDR2 SQIVND (reference sequence). The CDR3 DNA sequence: TGTGCCAGTAGTACCGGTGGGGCTGGCGGGGCCAACGTCCTGACTTTC. It specifies CASSTGGAGGANVLTF.

This chain joins TRBV14 and TRBJ1-4, with D unclear. Germline loops: CDR1 SGHDN, CDR2 FVKESK. V was trimmed by 1 base and J by 0 bases, leaving 9 bases between them. The CDR3 spans 16 residues. In nucleotides, the CDR3 is TGTGCCAGCAGCCAAGGCGGGAGTGCAACTAATGAAAAACTGTTTTTT. It encodes CASSQGGSATNEKLFF.

V is TRBV6-5 and J is TRBJ1-4, with 8 bases matching TRBD1. V lost 6 bases to trimming and J lost 5 bases; unmatched junction nucleotides: 8. From germline, CDR1 is MNHEY and CDR2 SVGAGI. CDR3 length: 15 residues. The CDR3 is CASRRGGQGNEKLFF. CDR3 in DNA: TGTGCCAGCAGAAGAGGAGGACAGGGAAATGAAAAACTGTTTTTT.

This sequence joins TRBV7-9 and TRBJ2-1; 11 bases align to TRBD2. This CDR3 comprises 15 residues. CDR1 SEHNR and CDR2 FQNEAQ come from the germline V gene (reference sequence). The V segment lost 5 bases and the J segment 4 bases; nucleotides outside the gene matches: 4. CDR3 nucleotide sequence: TGTGCCAGCAGCGCGGGACTAGCGGATTACAATGAGCAGTTCTTC. It codes for CASSAGLADYNEQFF.

V gene TRBV19 combines with J gene TRBJ2-4; 10 bases match TRBD1. CDR3 length: 16 amino acids. Unmatched junction bases numbered 0, after V lost 1 base and J lost 0 bases. Germline-derived CDR1 and CDR2 are LNHDA and SQIVND (reference sequence). Here the CDR3 reads CASSIGTGGAKNIQYF. CDR3 DNA: TGTGCCAGTAGTATAGGGACAGGGGGAGCCAAAAACATTCAGTACTTC.

The chain is built from TRBV7-8 and TRBJ1-1, with D possibly matching TRBD1 (6 bases). The CDR3 consists of 15 residues. CDR1 and CDR2 (germline): SGHVS, FQNEAQ. Trimming stripped 2 bases from V and 3 bases from J, with 13 bases between. CDR3 residues: CASSLQGTRDTEAFF. The CDR3 DNA reads TGTGCCAGCAGCTTACAGGGGACGAGGGACACTGAAGCTTTCTTT.

The V call is TRBV15, the J call TRBJ1-2, with TRBD1 as a possible D gene (5 bases). Germline assignment: CDR1 LNHNV and CDR2 YYDKDF (reference sequence). The CDR3 consists of 15 residues. Trimming removed 3 bases at V and 4 bases at J, with 15 bases between. The CDR3 loop is CATSSLNRGPYGYTF. The CDR3 DNA follows: TGTGCCACCAGCAGCCTAAATAGGGGTCCCTATGGCTACACCTTC. Based on the CDR3 plus reference TRBV15 and TRBJ1-2, the full variable domain is DAMVIQNPRYQVTQFGKPVTLSCSQTLNHNVMYWYQQKSSQAPKLLFHYYDKDFNNEADTPDNFQSRRPNTSFCFLDIRSPGLGDTAMYLCATSSLNRGPYGYTFGSGTRLTVV.

This chain connects TRBV7-9 to TRBJ2-4; TRBD1 agrees at 7 bases. Unmatched junction bases numbered 10, after V lost 8 bases and J lost 6 bases. The V gene's germline CDR1 is SEHNR and CDR2 FQNEAQ (reference sequence). This CDR3 has 14 residues. The CDR3 DNA sequence: TGTGCCAGCGATCTAGGGACAGAAGTAAACATTCAGTACTTC. Encoded protein: CASDLGTEVNIQYF. Full variable domain (rest looked up from reference TRBV7-9 and TRBJ2-4): DTGVSQNPRHKITKRGQNVTFRCDPISEHNRLYWYRQTLGQGPEFLTYFQNEAQLEKSRLLSDRFSAERPKGSFSTLEIQRTEQGDSAMYLCASDLGTEVNIQYFGAGTRLSVL.

This clone was recorded only once. The chain employs TRBV6-2 or TRBV6-3 and TRBJ1-1; D possibly corresponds to TRBD1 (6 bases). Trimming left V 5 bases short and J 4 bases short, with 14 bases between. The CDR3 sequence is 14 residues long. CDR1 is MNHEY, CDR2 SVGEGT, per germline. The CDR3 nucleotides are TGTGCCAGCAGTATACAGGGTTCTGTCACTGAAGCTTTCTTT. This gives the protein CASSIQGSVTEAFF.

In nucleotides, the CDR3 is TGTGCCAGCAGCCTCCCTCGACGACTAGCGGGACGGTACAATGAGCAGTTCTTC. Its translation is CASSLPRRLAGRYNEQFF. This chain uses TRBV7-9 with TRBJ2-1, with 11 bases lining up with TRBD2. The CDR3 is made up of 18 amino acids. Looked up from germline, CDR1 is SEHNR and CDR2 is FQNEAQ (reference sequence). Trimming took 5 bases from V and 4 from J; bases not matched to a gene: 13.

The CDR3 region is CASSRLSSTDTQYF. The DNA for the CDR3 is TGTGCCAGCTCACGGCTTTCTAGCACAGATACGCAGTATTTT. This chain uses TRBV18 with TRBJ2-3; D is undetermined. Per germline, CDR1 KGHSH and CDR2 LQKENI. V lost 4 bases and J lost 0, with 8 bases in between. CDR3 length equals 14 residues.

V usage is TRBV4-2 and J usage is TRBJ2-7; no clear D gene. This CDR3 contains 15 residues. CDR1 and CDR2 (germline): LGHNA, YNFKEQ. V was cut by 1 base and J by 3 bases, with 13 bases left in between. CDR3 sequence: CASSQGKSSLYEQYF. The CDR3 DNA reads TGTGCCAGCAGCCAAGGAAAGAGTAGCCTCTACGAGCAGTACTTC.

This clone was observed once. The chain combines TRBV6-5 with TRBJ2-2, with a weak D call TRBD2 (6 bases). Germline CDR1 and CDR2: MNHEY and SVGAGI. The CDR3 consists of 14 residues. The V gene lost 6 bases and the J gene lost 8 bases, with 16 bases spanning the gap. The CDR3 region is CASRDRRASGELFF. The DNA for the CDR3 is TGTGCCAGCAGAGACCGGAGGGCCTCGGGGGAGCTGTTTTTT.

The gene calls are TRBV28 and TRBJ2-7, with 8 bases that match TRBD2. CDR3 length: 15 residues. Germline CDR1 MDHEN, CDR2 SYDVKM. V lost 10 bases to trimming and J lost 7 bases; unmatched junction nucleotides: 18. CDR3 DNA: TGTGCCACGGCCAAATTAGCGGGACTGCGGGGAGAGCAGTACTTC. Amino acids: CATAKLAGLRGEQYF.

The chain employs TRBV14 and TRBJ1-4, with D maybe TRBD1 (5 bases). The CDR3 is made up of 16 amino acids. Germline assignment: CDR1 SGHDN and CDR2 FVKESK. V lost 1 base and J 3 bases, leaving 12 bases between the germline ends. CDR3 nucleotides: TGTGCCAGCAGCCAAGCCCGCAGGGTTCCTAATGAAAAACTGTTTTTT. Its translation is CASSQARRVPNEKLFF.

This clone was observed a handful of times. The DNA of the CDR3 is TGTGCCAGCAGTACCCCCATGCGGGGGAGGACCGGGGAGCTGTTTTTT. It is translated as CASSTPMRGRTGELFF. The rearrangement links TRBV27 to TRBJ2-2, with TRBD2 identical over 7 bases. CDR3 size: 16 residues. The trim removed 5 bases at V and 5 bases at J, leaving 11 bases unmatched. Germline V gene lookup returns CDR1 MNHEY and CDR2 SMNVEV (reference sequence).

V gene TRBV7-9 combines with J gene TRBJ2-3; 10 bases fit TRBD2. The germline V gene has CDR1 SEHNR and CDR2 FQNEAQ (reference sequence). The CDR3 consists of 15 residues. V gave up 6 bases and J gave up 2 bases; unmatched junction bases: 5. CDR3 in amino acids: CASSKTSGLTDTQYF. The CDR3 coding sequence is TGTGCCAGCAGTAAGACTAGCGGGCTCACAGATACGCAGTATTTT.

This clone has just a few counts. The V and J genes are TRBV19 and TRBJ2-3, with 12 bases lining up with TRBD2. The V segment lost 5 bases and the J segment 4 bases; nucleotides outside the gene matches: 7. Germline CDR1 reads LNHDA; CDR2 reads SQIVND (reference sequence). This CDR3 has 16 amino acids. The CDR3 bases are TGTGCCAGTAGTTCCAGACTAGCGGGAGACCCAGATACGCAGTATTTT. Translation gives CASSSRLAGDPDTQYF.

The J gene is TRBJ2-3, the V gene TRBV9; 8 positions match TRBD1. The V segment lost 6 bases and the J segment 3 bases; nucleotides outside the gene matches: 6. The CDR3 is 14 residues long. Germline-derived CDR1 and CDR2 are SGDLS and YYNGEE. CDR3: CASTVTGETDTQYF. The CDR3 nucleotides read TGTGCCAGCACCGTGACAGGGGAAACAGATACGCAGTATTTT.

The rearrangement uses TRBV10-2 and TRBJ2-7; 16 bases align to TRBD2. The junction had 5 bases not matched to a gene; V was cut back by 4 bases and J by 2 bases. Germline CDR1 WSHSY, CDR2 SAAADI. The CDR3 is made up of 17 amino acids. The CDR3 sequence: CASSVPGLAGGPYEQYF. For the CDR3, the DNA is TGCGCCAGCAGTGTTCCGGGACTAGCGGGAGGGCCCTACGAGCAGTACTTC.

The rearrangement joins TRBV4-1 to TRBJ2-2; maybe TRBD2 (6 bases). Trimming took 6 bases from V and 4 from J, leaving 15 bases between them. Germline CDR1 MGHRA, CDR2 YSYEKL. This CDR3 is built from 15 residues. CDR3: CASSTGGTGTGELFF. The CDR3 bases are TGCGCCAGCAGTACGGGCGGGACGGGCACCGGGGAGCTGTTTTTT.